These 24 T cell receptor beta chains were all obtained from the same sample, sequenced in a study of T cells in Graves' hyperthyroidism and ophthalmopathy. There were TCR beta CDR3 regions amplified from RNA transcripts. HTBI primers drove first-round RT-PCR of the TCR CDR3. TCRdb redid the calling of the multiplex PCR reads with MiXCR, one entry per CDR3 protein. The sample consists of about 200,000 distinct CDR3 sequences, less than 20% of them appearing once. The specimen sequenced was blood. These receptors were collected from a woman aged 45-60 years with Graves' hyperthyroidism.

This clonotype was seen repeatedly, ten times or more. The rearrangement joins TRBV7-2 to TRBJ2-7; 16 bases are shared with TRBD2. CDR1 and CDR2 (germline): SGHTA, FQGNSA. Germline trimming cut 3 bases from V and 7 bases from J; bases unmatched to any gene: 9. The length of the CDR3 is 17 residues. The CDR3 DNA follows: TGTGCCAGCAGCTTTTCCGGGACTAGCGGGAGGGCGGGTGAGCAGTACTTC. This encodes CASSFSGTSGRAGEQYF.

The sample holds many counts of this clonotype. The chain links TRBV28 to TRBJ1-5, with D possibly being TRBD1 (6 bases). The V end was cut by 4 bases, the J end by 3 bases, with 22 bases between. This CDR3 is built from 18 residues. Looked up from germline, CDR1 is MDHEN and CDR2 is SYDVKM. The CDR3 sequence: CASSSSDWTDFLNQPQHF. DNA of the CDR3: TGTGCCAGCAGTTCTTCAGATTGGACAGACTTTCTCAATCAGCCCCAGCATTTT.

This chain joins TRBV11-2 and TRBJ2-1; 11 bases fit TRBD2. Germline CDR1 SGHAT, CDR2 FQNNGV. The CDR3 is made up of 15 amino acids. J was trimmed by 9 bases and V by 3 bases; bases with no gene match: 7. In nucleotides, the CDR3 is TGTGCCAGCAGCTTGGGAGAGACTAGCGGGGCTGAGCAGTTCTTC. Amino acids: CASSLGETSGAEQFF. Supplemented by reference TRBV11-2 and TRBJ2-1, the full variable domain reads EAGVAQSPRYKIIEKRQSVAFWCNPISGHATLYWYQQILGQGPKLLIQFQNNGVVDDSQLPKDRFSAERLKGVDSTLKIQPAKLEDSAVYLCASSLGETSGAEQFFGPGTRLTVL.

This clonotype was observed many times. The chain uses TRBV3-1 and TRBJ2-2; a weak D match, TRBD2 (7 bases). CDR3 length equals 17 residues. V lost 1 base and J 5 bases, leaving 17 bases between the germline ends. Germline lookup yields CDR1 LGHDT and CDR2 YNNKEL (reference sequence). The CDR3 sequence is CASSQVGGPKSTGELFF. The CDR3 region has the DNA TGTGCCAGCAGCCAAGTCGGGGGGCCGAAGAGTACCGGGGAGCTGTTTTTT.

V and J are TRBV19 and TRBJ1-5, with TRBD1 matching over 8 bases. The CDR3 covers 15 residues. The V and J ends lost 5 bases and 2 bases, in that order; junction bases with no gene match: 5. CDR1 and CDR2 from the germline V gene are LNHDA and SQIVND (reference sequence). In nucleotides, the CDR3 is TGTGCCAGTAGTGGAGGACAGGGCGGCAATCAGCCCCAGCATTTT. This encodes CASSGGQGGNQPQHF.

In this sample, this clonotype turned up many times. V usage is TRBV20-1 and J usage is TRBJ2-1, with D possibly being TRBD1 (5 bases). V was trimmed by 0 bases and J by 12 bases, leaving 12 bases between them. Germline V gene sequence: CDR1 DFQATT, CDR2 SNEGSKA (reference sequence). The CDR3 has 12 amino acids. The CDR3 loop is CSARDYGQGQFF. The CDR3 DNA is TGCAGTGCTAGAGATTACGGACAAGGGCAGTTCTTC.

This clonotype was observed at least ten times. The rearrangement joins TRBV7-2 to TRBJ1-5; D gene ambiguous. The length of the CDR3 is 15 residues. Germline values: CDR1 SGHTA, CDR2 FQGNSA. The germline V and J ends were trimmed by 1 base and 1 base, with 8 bases remaining between them. The CDR3 is CASSLETLSNQPQHF. In DNA form, the CDR3 reads TGTGCCAGCAGCTTAGAGACACTAAGCAATCAGCCCCAGCATTTT.

The J gene is TRBJ2-3, the V gene TRBV24-1, with TRBD2 identical over 8 bases. There are 15 residues in the CDR3. J lost 3 bases, V lost 6 bases, and 7 bases had no gene match. Germline CDR1 and CDR2: KGHDR and SFDVKD. The CDR3 coding sequence is TGTGCCACCAGTCGACGGGAGGGAGTTACAGATACGCAGTATTTT. It encodes CATSRREGVTDTQYF.

This clonotype has a handful of counts. The gene calls are TRBV4-2 and TRBJ2-3; D possibly corresponds to TRBD1 (5 bases). Germline CDR1 LGHNA, CDR2 YNFKEQ. CDR3 length: 13 residues. With 1 base removed from V and 6 bases from J, the gap between germline ends came to 8 bases. In nucleotides, the CDR3 is TGTGCCAGCAGCCAAGCCAGGGCGGATACGCAGTATTTT. Protein product: CASSQARADTQYF.

This clonotype has a count of ten or more. J is TRBJ1-1 and V is TRBV11-2, with a tentative D call TRBD1 (5 bases). V lost 4 bases, J lost 1 base, and 13 bases lay in between. Germline assignment: CDR1 SGHAT and CDR2 FQNNGV. This CDR3 contains 15 residues. The CDR3 bases are TGTGCCAGCAGCTCACTTATGGGGCCGAACACTGAAGCTTTCTTT. This gives the protein CASSSLMGPNTEAFF.

This clonotype was recorded many times. The V and J genes are TRBV9 and TRBJ1-5; D ambiguous. Deletions cut 5 bases from V and 0 bases from J, with 12 bases between. Germline loops: CDR1 SGDLS, CDR2 YYNGEE. CDR3 length equals 15 residues. CDR3 loop: CASSLTENSNQPQHF. The DNA of the CDR3 is TGTGCCAGCAGTCTAACAGAAAATAGCAATCAGCCCCAGCATTTT.

Here the CDR3 DNA reads TGTGCCAGCAATTCCGGGACAGACTCTGGCTACACCTTC. It specifies CASNSGTDSGYTF. The chain combines TRBV12-3 or TRBV12-4 with TRBJ1-2, with 7 bases lining up with TRBD1. The ends lost 7 bases at V and 7 bases at J; junction bases unmatched: 9. CDR3 length: 13 amino acids.

The rearrangement links TRBV5-5 to TRBJ1-4; no firm D call. There are 14 residues in the CDR3. Between the trimmed V and J ends, which lost 0 bases and 7 bases, there was a span of 10 bases. Germline CDR1 is SGHKS and CDR2 is YYEKEE (reference sequence). The CDR3 here is CASSLVGQTEKLFF. In DNA form, the CDR3 reads TGTGCCAGCAGCTTGGTGGGTCAAACTGAAAAACTGTTTTTT.

This chain links TRBV6-1 with TRBJ1-1, with no clear D. CDR1 is MNHNS, CDR2 SASEGT, per germline. There are 14 residues in the CDR3. Trimming removed 6 bases from V and 0 bases from J, with 11 bases in between. The CDR3 protein is CASRSDGMNTEAFF. As DNA, the CDR3 is TGTGCCAGCAGATCGGACGGCATGAACACTGAAGCTTTCTTT.

At least ten counts were recorded for this clonotype. This sequence joins TRBV6-5 and TRBJ1-2; 9 positions agree with TRBD1. Germline loops: CDR1 MNHEY, CDR2 SVGAGI. The CDR3 covers 19 residues. The V and J ends lost 1 base and 3 bases, in that order; junction bases with no gene match: 15. The CDR3, as DNA: TGTGCCAGCAGTTACTGGGATTACTACGGGACAGGGAGGGACTATGGCTACACCTTC. Translating gives CASSYWDYYGTGRDYGYTF.

The chain uses TRBV20-1 and TRBJ1-1, with D possibly TRBD1 on 5 matching bases. Germline V gene data show CDR1 as DFQATT and CDR2 as SNEGSKA (reference sequence). The CDR3 contains 15 residues. V was pared by 7 bases and J by 0 bases, with 18 bases between. The chain's CDR3 is CSGKGIPLVNTEAFF. The CDR3 DNA reads TGCAGTGGCAAGGGGATCCCGCTTGTGAACACTGAAGCTTTCTTT.

The rearrangement joins TRBV7-2 to TRBJ2-5; 7 bases line up with TRBD2. The CDR3 is 13 amino acids. CDR1 SGHTA and CDR2 FQGNSA come from the germline V gene. V trimming: 6 bases; J trimming: 5 bases; junction bases outside the gene matches: 6. CDR3: CASRGRGWETQYF. The CDR3 DNA reads as TGTGCCAGCAGGGGGAGGGGTTGGGAGACCCAGTACTTC.

This clonotype was counted many times. The rearrangement uses TRBV12-3 or TRBV12-4 and TRBJ2-3; TRBD2 agrees at 11 bases. This CDR3 region has 15 residues. With 6 bases clipped from V and 4 bases from J, the junction kept 6 bases outside the gene matches. DNA for the CDR3: TGTGCCAGCAGACCTCTAGCGGGAGGTTCAGATACGCAGTATTTT. Its translation: CASRPLAGGSDTQYF.

This clonotype was recorded many times. The chain carries TRBV4-1 and TRBJ2-7; 8 bases are shared with TRBD1. The CDR3 runs to 16 residues. Trimming took 4 bases from V and 3 from J; bases not matched to a gene: 11. CDR1 is MGHRA and CDR2 is YSYEKL in the germline V gene. The CDR3 protein is CASSPGRDRYIYEQYF. The CDR3 DNA sequence: TGCGCCAGCAGCCCCGGTCGGGACAGGTACATCTACGAGCAGTACTTC.

This clonotype was detected many times. V and J are TRBV7-6 and TRBJ2-7, with TRBD1 identical over 7 bases. The length of the CDR3 is 14 residues. Germline V gene lookup returns CDR1 SGHVS and CDR2 FNYEAQ. J gave up 2 bases and V 5 bases, and 6 bases lay outside the gene matches. The CDR3, as DNA: TGTGCCAGCAGCCTACAGGGGTCAACCTACGAGCAGTACTTC. It encodes CASSLQGSTYEQYF. Full variable domain (outside the CDR3, taken from reference TRBV7-6 and TRBJ2-7): GAGVSQSPRYKVTKRGQDVALRCDPISGHVSLYWYRQALGQGPEFLTYFNYEAQQDKSGLPNDRFSAERPEGSISTLTIQRTEQRDSAMYRCASSLQGSTYEQYFGPGTRLTVT.

This clonotype was recorded at least ten times. This sequence joins TRBV20-1 and TRBJ2-7; the D gene could be TRBD1 or TRBD2 (5 bases each). The CDR3 contains 16 residues. Trimming removed 2 bases from V and 6 bases from J, with 23 bases in between. Germline CDR1 and CDR2: DFQATT and SNEGSKA (reference sequence). The CDR3 sequence: CSARKSVFRGRGEQYF. Written as DNA, the CDR3 is TGCAGTGCTAGAAAGTCCGTCTTCCGGGGACGGGGCGAGCAGTACTTC.

The chain has TRBV10-3 and TRBJ1-2; 7 bases map to TRBD1. Germline V CDR1 and CDR2: ENHRY, SYGVKD. This CDR3 is 16 amino acids long. V gave up 2 bases and J gave up 4 bases; unmatched junction bases: 10. The CDR3 DNA follows: TGTGCCATCAGTGAGCCCGGGACAGCGGCAATCTATGGCTACACCTTC. The encoded protein is CAISEPGTAAIYGYTF.

This clonotype was detected a few times. As DNA, the CDR3 is TGTGCCAGCAGCGTTCCGGGACAGGGAGTGTTTGGCTACACCTTC. Its translation: CASSVPGQGVFGYTF. This chain uses TRBV7-9 with TRBJ1-2; 9 nucleotides match TRBD1. The CDR3 is 15 residues long. Germline CDR1 reads SEHNR; CDR2 reads FQNEAQ (reference sequence). J lost 7 bases, V lost 5 bases, and 11 bases had no gene match.

This clonotype showed up just a few times. The rearrangement links TRBV7-6 to TRBJ1-1; D unresolved. Trimming took off 1 base at V and 8 bases at J, with 14 bases between the two ends. This CDR3 spans 14 amino acids. Germline V gene lookup returns CDR1 SGHVS and CDR2 FNYEAQ. The CDR3 loop is CASSLGSGPPEAFF. CDR3 nucleotides: TGTGCCAGCAGCTTAGGTTCCGGGCCCCCCGAAGCTTTCTTT.